This paragraph reports one T cell receptor (beta chain). The CDR3 has 14 amino acids. Deletions cut 3 bases from V and 2 bases from J, with 10 bases between. The germline gives CDR1 LNHDA, CDR2 SQIVND (reference sequence). This record comes from a study of control samples from healthy donors and cancer patients. Libraries were prepared by immunoSEQ multiplex PCR; TCRdb keeps only in-frame clonotypes and omits some of them. This sample has 150,000 to 200,000 clones, with just over 85% found just once. What was sequenced was blood. J is TRBJ1-2 and V is TRBV19, with D uncertain. This receptor was taken from a man between 18 and 29 years old in good health. The CDR3 spells CASSIGKINYGYTF. DNA for the CDR3: TGTGCCAGTAGTATTGGCAAAATCAACTATGGCTACACCTTC.